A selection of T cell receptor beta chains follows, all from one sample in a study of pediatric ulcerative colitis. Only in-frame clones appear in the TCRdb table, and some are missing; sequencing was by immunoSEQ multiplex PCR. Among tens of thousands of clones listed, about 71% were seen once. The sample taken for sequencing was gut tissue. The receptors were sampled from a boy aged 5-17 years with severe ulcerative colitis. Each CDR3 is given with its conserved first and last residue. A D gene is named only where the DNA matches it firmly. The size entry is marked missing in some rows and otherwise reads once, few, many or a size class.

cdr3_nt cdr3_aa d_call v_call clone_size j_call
TGTGCCAGCACCCCGGGTTGGGGGAGCAATCAGCCCCAGCATTTT CASTPGWGSNQPQHF NA TRBV6-5 few TRBJ1-5
TGTGCCAGCAGACAGCACTCCTATAATTCACCCCTCCACTTT CASRQHSYNSPLHF NA TRBV6-5 NA TRBJ1-6
TGTGCCATCAGTGAAGGACAGAATTATGGCTACACCTTC CAISEGQNYGYTF NA TRBV10-3 NA TRBJ1-2
TGTGCCAGCAGCCGTGACATTAACTATGGCTACACCTTC CASSRDINYGYTF NA TRBV14 NA TRBJ1-2
TGCGCCAGCAGCCAAGAACTACAGGGGAACTATGGCTACACCTTC CASSQELQGNYGYTF TRBD1 TRBV4-3 large TRBJ1-2
TGTGCCAGCAGTTACTTCCCGGGAGACACTGAAGCTTTCTTT CASSYFPGDTEAFF NA TRBV6-5 NA TRBJ1-1
TGTGCCAGCAGTTACGGGGGGCGCTCCTATAATTCACCCCTCCACTTT CASSYGGRSYNSPLHF NA TRBV6-6 NA TRBJ1-6
TGTGCCACCAGCAGAGATCGGGGCAGGGGAACTGAAGCTTTCTTT CATSRDRGRGTEAFF NA TRBV15 NA TRBJ1-1
TGTGCCAGCAGCTTGGGGGGTGGCAGGGTCAATGAGCAGTTCTTC CASSLGGGRVNEQFF NA TRBV5-4 NA TRBJ2-1
TGTGCCAGCAGTCTAAGGGGAGGGACTGAAGCTTTCTTT CASSLRGGTEAFF NA TRBV28 NA TRBJ1-1
TGTGCCAGCAGACTTAATGGCTACACCTTC CASRLNGYTF NA TRBV6-1 NA TRBJ1-2
TGCGCCAGCAGTCAATCGAGGGCAGGGAGTTTGACAGATACGCAGTATTTT CASSQSRAGSLTDTQYF NA TRBV23-1 NA TRBJ2-3
TGTGCCAGTAGTTGGTTCGACCAGCCCCAGCATTTT CASSWFDQPQHF NA TRBV19 NA TRBJ1-5
TGTGCCAGCAGCTTGGCGGCAGCCAATCAGCCCCAGCATTTT CASSLAAANQPQHF NA TRBV5-6 NA TRBJ1-5
TGTGCCAGCAGGTCCACGGGGTTTATGAACACTGAAGCTTTCTTT CASRSTGFMNTEAFF NA TRBV25-1 NA TRBJ1-1
TGCGCCAGCAGCCAAGAACGGGGGGGGCCCTGGGAGACCCAGTACTTC CASSQERGGPWETQYF TRBD2 TRBV4-3 NA TRBJ2-5